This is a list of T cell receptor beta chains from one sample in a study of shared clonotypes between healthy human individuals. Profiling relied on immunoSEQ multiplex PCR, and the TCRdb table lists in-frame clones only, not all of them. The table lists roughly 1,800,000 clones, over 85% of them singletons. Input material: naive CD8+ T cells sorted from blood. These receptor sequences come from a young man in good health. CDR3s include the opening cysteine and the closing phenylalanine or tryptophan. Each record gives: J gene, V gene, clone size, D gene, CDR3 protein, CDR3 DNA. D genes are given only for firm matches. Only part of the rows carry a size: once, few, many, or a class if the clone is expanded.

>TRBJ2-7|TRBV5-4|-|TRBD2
CASSVSGGSLYEQYF
TGTGCCAGCAGCGTTAGTGGCGGGAGTCTCTACGAGCAGTACTTC
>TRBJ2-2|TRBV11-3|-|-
CASRIGGRTGELFF
TGTGCCAGCAGAATCGGGGGTCGCACCGGGGAGCTGTTTTTT
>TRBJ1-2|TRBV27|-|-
CASSPLGFLYGYTF
TGTGCCAGCAGCCCTCTGGGATTTCTCTATGGCTACACCTTC
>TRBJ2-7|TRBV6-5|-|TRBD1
CASSQTGNYEQYF
TGTGCCAGCAGCCAGACAGGGAACTACGAGCAGTACTTC
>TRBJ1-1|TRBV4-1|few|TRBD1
CASSKTGGTEAFF
TGCGCCAGCAGCAAGACAGGGGGGACTGAAGCTTTCTTT
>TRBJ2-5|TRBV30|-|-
CACWECGPQETQYF
TGTGCCTGTTGGGAATGCGGACCCCAAGAGACCCAGTACTTC
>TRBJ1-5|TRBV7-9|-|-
CASSLGQGNQPQHF
TGTGCCAGCAGCTTAGGGCAGGGGAATCAGCCCCAGCATTTT
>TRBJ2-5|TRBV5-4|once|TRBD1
CASSLAGGPETQYF
TGTGCCAGCAGCTTGGCAGGGGGCCCAGAGACCCAGTACTTC
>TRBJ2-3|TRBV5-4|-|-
CASSFVSGNTDTQYF
TGTGCCAGCAGCTTTGTCTCAGGGAACACAGATACGCAGTATTTT
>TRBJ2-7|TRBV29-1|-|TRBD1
CSVEGIGSSGGYEQYF
TGCAGCGTTGAAGGGATCGGGTCGTCAGGGGGCTACGAGCAGTACTTC
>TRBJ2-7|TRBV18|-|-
CASSEDRSYEQYF
TGTGCCAGCTCCGAAGACAGGTCCTACGAGCAGTACTTC
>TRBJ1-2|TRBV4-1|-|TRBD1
CASSHSGQGAGGYTF
TGCGCCAGCAGCCATTCGGGACAGGGGGCGGGTGGCTACACCTTC
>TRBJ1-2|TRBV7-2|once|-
CASRGPPNYGYTF
TGTGCCAGCAGGGGACCTCCGAACTATGGCTACACCTTC
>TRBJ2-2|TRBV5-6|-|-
CASGLSGTGELFF
TGTGCCAGCGGCCTCTCAGGGACCGGGGAGCTGTTTTTT
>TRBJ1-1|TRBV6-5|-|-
CASSYLLQGVEAFF
TGTGCCAGCAGTTATCTTCTACAGGGAGTTGAAGCTTTCTTT
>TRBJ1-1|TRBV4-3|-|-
CASSQDGGGSTEAFF
TGCGCCAGCAGCCAAGATGGCGGGGGGAGCACTGAAGCTTTCTTT
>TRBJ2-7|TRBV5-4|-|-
CASTYGGMSNEQYF
TGTGCCAGCACCTATGGAGGGATGTCGAACGAGCAGTACTTC
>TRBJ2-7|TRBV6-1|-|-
CASSDWGAGYEQYF
TGTGCCAGCAGTGATTGGGGGGCCGGCTACGAGCAGTACTTC
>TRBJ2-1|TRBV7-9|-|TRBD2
CASSSTASGSRYEQFF
TGTGCCAGCAGCTCAACAGCTAGCGGGAGTAGGTATGAGCAGTTCTTC
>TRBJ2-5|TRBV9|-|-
CASSAGETQYF
TGTGCCAGCAGCGCCGGAGAGACCCAGTACTTC
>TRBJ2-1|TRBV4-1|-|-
CASSQDRGAGNEQFF
TGCGCCAGCAGCCAAGATCGGGGAGCCGGCAATGAGCAGTTCTTC
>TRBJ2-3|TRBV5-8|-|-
CASSLGWGPDTQYF
TGTGCCAGCAGCTTGGGGTGGGGTCCAGATACGCAGTATTTT
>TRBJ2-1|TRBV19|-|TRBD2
CASSISGSGYNEQFF
TGTGCCAGTAGTATTAGCGGGAGTGGTTACAATGAGCAGTTCTTC
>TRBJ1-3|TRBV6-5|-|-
CASSDPYGSGNTIYF
TGTGCCAGCAGCGACCCGTACGGCTCTGGAAACACCATATATTTT
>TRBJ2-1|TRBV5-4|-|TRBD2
CASSSSGIEQFF
TGTGCCAGCAGCTCGAGCGGGATCGAGCAGTTCTTC
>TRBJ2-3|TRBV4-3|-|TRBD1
CASSLHRGSGDTQYF
TGCGCCAGCAGCCTCCACAGGGGGTCGGGGGATACGCAGTATTTT
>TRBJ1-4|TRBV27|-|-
CASSLLSTNEKLFF
TGTGCCAGCAGTTTATTATCAACTAATGAAAAACTGTTTTTT
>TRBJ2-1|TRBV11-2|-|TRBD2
CASSLTSGGVYEQFF
TGTGCCAGCAGCCTAACTAGCGGGGGGGTCTATGAGCAGTTCTTC
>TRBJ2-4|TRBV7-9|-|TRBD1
CASSLAPGTGIGDIQYF
TGTGCCAGCAGCTTAGCCCCAGGGACAGGGATTGGGGACATTCAGTACTTC
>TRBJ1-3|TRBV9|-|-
CASRPGSSGNTIYF
TGTGCCAGCAGACCCGGGAGCTCTGGAAACACCATATATTTT
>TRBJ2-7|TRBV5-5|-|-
CASSLSHTYEQYF
TGTGCCAGCAGTTTAAGCCACACCTACGAGCAGTACTTC
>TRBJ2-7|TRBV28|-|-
CASSSRLYEQYF
TGTGCCAGCAGTTCCCGACTCTACGAGCAGTACTTC
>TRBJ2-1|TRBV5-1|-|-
CASIGPGGGDNEQFF
TGCGCCAGCATAGGACCCGGAGGGGGGGACAATGAGCAGTTCTTC
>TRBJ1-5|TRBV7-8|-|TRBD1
CASRQQGNNQPQHF
TGTGCCAGCAGACAACAGGGGAACAATCAGCCCCAGCATTTT
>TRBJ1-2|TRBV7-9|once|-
CASSSYSEPPGYGYTF
TGTGCCAGCAGCTCCTACTCGGAACCCCCGGGGTATGGCTACACCTTC
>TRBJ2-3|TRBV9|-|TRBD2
CASSVSGKMDTQYF
TGTGCCAGCAGCGTGAGCGGGAAAATGGATACGCAGTATTTT
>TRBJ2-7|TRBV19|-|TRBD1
CASTPGQGDYEQYF
TGTGCCAGTACACCGGGACAGGGAGACTACGAGCAGTACTTC
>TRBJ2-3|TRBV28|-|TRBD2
CASSGVLIQSPQRGLKRDTQYF
TGTGCCAGCAGTGGGGTTCTCATACAATCACCCCAGCGGGGGCTAAAACGGGATACGCAGTATTTT
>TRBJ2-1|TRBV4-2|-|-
CASSHPGSLNEQFF
TGTGCCAGCAGCCATCCGGGGTCCCTGAATGAGCAGTTCTTC
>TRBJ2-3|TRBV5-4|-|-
CASSPTTGIPDTQYF
TGTGCCAGCAGCCCTACAACAGGGATCCCAGATACGCAGTATTTT
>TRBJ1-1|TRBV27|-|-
CASSLIPMNTEAFF
TGTGCCAGCAGTTTAATCCCCATGAACACTGAAGCTTTCTTT
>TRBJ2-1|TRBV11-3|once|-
CASSETRNEQFF
TGTGCCAGCAGCGAAACTAGGAATGAGCAGTTCTTC
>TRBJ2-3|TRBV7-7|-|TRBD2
CASSPMRGGTDTQYF
TGTGCTAGCAGCCCCATGCGGGGGGGTACAGATACGCAGTATTTT
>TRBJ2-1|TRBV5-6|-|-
CASSLGQGRNEQFF
TGTGCCAGCAGCTTAGGGCAGGGTAGGAATGAGCAGTTCTTC
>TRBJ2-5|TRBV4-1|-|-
CASSQGQYGGETQYF
TGCGCCAGCAGCCAAGGACAGTATGGGGGGGAGACCCAGTACTTC
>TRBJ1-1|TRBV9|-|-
CASSVVPVDMNTEAFF
TGTGCCAGCAGCGTAGTCCCCGTCGACATGAACACTGAAGCTTTCTTT
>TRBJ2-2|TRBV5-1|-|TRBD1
CASSPGQGALGPNTGELFF
TGCGCCAGCAGCCCGGGACAGGGAGCCCTGGGTCCGAACACCGGGGAGCTGTTTTTT
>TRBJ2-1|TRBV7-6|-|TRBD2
CASSHIAGGGDEQFF
TGTGCCAGCAGCCATATAGCGGGAGGCGGTGATGAGCAGTTCTTC
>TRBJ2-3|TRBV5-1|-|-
CASSLGVQVSTDTQYF
TGCGCCAGCAGCTTGGGGGTCCAAGTGAGCACAGATACGCAGTATTTT
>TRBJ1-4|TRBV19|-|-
CASSVRSTNEKLFF
TGTGCCAGTAGTGTGCGGTCAACTAATGAAAAACTGTTTTTT
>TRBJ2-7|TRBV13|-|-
CASSPTLSGLYEQYF
TGTGCCAGCAGCCCCACCCTCTCGGGCCTTTACGAGCAGTACTTC
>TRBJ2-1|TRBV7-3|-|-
CASSLNGASDEQFF
TGTGCCAGCAGCTTAAATGGGGCCTCCGATGAGCAGTTCTTC
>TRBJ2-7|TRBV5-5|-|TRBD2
CASSLGGAGPYEQYF
TGTGCCAGCAGCTTGGGAGGAGCGGGACCCTACGAGCAGTACTTC
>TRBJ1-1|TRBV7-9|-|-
CASSLVLSTGGPEAFF
TGTGCCAGCAGCTTAGTTTTGTCTACAGGCGGCCCTGAAGCTTTCTTT
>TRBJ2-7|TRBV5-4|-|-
CASSLRESYEQYF
TGTGCCAGCAGCTTGAGAGAATCCTACGAGCAGTACTTC
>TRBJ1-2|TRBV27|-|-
CASSLSGTLYGYTF
TGTGCCAGCAGTTTATCGGGGACTCTTTATGGCTACACCTTC